Below are 2 T cell receptor beta chains sequenced from a single sample in a study of response to subunit inactivated influenza vaccine (dated by TCRdb to 2016 to 2019). The library was produced with RT-PCR. Reads for this sample came from an Illumina HiSeq 2500. The public reads were run again by TCRdb, first through fastp at Q25 and then through MiXCR, and only productive beta chains were kept. Under each unique CDR3 protein, matching rows form one entry showing the most common genes and DNA. Counted in this sample were roughly 790,000 distinct CDR3 sequences; about 20% of them appeared once. The top ten constitute 10% to 13% of the sample. The sequenced sample was PBMCs from blood, obtained more than 4 days after vaccination. The receptors stem from a middle-aged man who received an inactivated influenza vaccine. Donor details come from another sample of the same person, matched by shared clones.

This clonotype was seen a handful of times. The chain is built from TRBV28 and TRBJ1-1; unclear D gene. This CDR3 is 13 amino acids long. Germline loops: CDR1 MDHEN, CDR2 SYDVKM. The V end lost 8 bases, the J end lost 0 bases, and 10 bases lay between the germline ends. CDR3 amino acids: CASGTVLNTEAFF. In DNA form, the CDR3 reads TGTGCCAGCGGTACAGTTTTGAACACTGAAGCTTTCTTT.

V gene TRBV4-2 combines with J gene TRBJ2-7; 8 bases map to TRBD2. After removal of 1 base from V and 2 bases from J, the junction contained 13 bases not matched to a gene. The CDR3 has 18 residues. Germline assignment: CDR1 LGHNA and CDR2 YNFKEQ. CDR3 region: CASSQVMSGGAVTYEQYF. CDR3 nucleotides: TGTGCCAGCAGCCAAGTTATGTCCGGGGGGGCCGTGACCTACGAGCAGTACTTC.